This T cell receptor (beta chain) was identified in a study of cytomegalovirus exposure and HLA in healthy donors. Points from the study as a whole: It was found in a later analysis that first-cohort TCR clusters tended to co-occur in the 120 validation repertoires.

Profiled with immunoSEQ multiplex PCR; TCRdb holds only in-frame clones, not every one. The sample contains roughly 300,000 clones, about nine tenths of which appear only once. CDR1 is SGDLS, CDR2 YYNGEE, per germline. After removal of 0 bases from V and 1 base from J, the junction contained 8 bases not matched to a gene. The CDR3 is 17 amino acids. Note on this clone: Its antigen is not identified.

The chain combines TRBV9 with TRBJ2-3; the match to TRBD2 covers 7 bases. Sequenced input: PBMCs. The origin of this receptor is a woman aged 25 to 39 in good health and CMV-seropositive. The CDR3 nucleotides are TGTGCCAGCAGCGTAGACTTGCGGGGGATGGGCACAGATACGCAGTATTTT. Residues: CASSVDLRGMGTDTQYF.